The 12 T cell receptor beta chains listed next were all sequenced from one sample in a study of blood T cell repertoires in COVID-19. Sequencing was performed with immunoSEQ multiplex PCR; in TCRdb, only in-frame clones are kept and a portion is missing. The table shows roughly 250,000 clones, with 70% to 90% occurring only once. Sequenced material: PBMCs or T cells enriched from blood (not recorded which). The receptor source for this set is a woman in her 30s who had recovered from COVID-19.

The chain recombines TRBV15 with TRBJ2-3, with 8 bases identical to TRBD1. Germline loops: CDR1 LNHNV, CDR2 YYDKDF (reference sequence). There are 17 residues in the CDR3. Germline trimming cut 6 bases from V and 5 bases from J; bases unmatched to any gene: 16. This chain's CDR3 is CATRNPPRGPSGDTQYF. The CDR3 region has the DNA TGTGCCACCAGGAACCCCCCCAGGGGGCCCTCAGGAGATACGCAGTATTTT.

The rearrangement links TRBV28 to TRBJ1-5; TRBD1 is a possible D gene (5 bases). In germline, CDR1 is MDHEN, CDR2 SYDVKM. The CDR3 extends over 12 amino acids. With 7 bases removed from V and 6 bases from J, the gap between germline ends came to 10 bases. CDR3 in amino acids: CASTLRGQPQHF. The CDR3, as DNA: TGTGCCAGCACCCTAAGGGGTCAGCCCCAGCATTTT.

This clone was picked up a small number of times. CDR3 DNA sequence: TGTGCCAGCAGGGAAGGACTAGCGGGAGGCACAGATACGCAGTATTTT. This encodes CASREGLAGGTDTQYF. V is TRBV28 and J is TRBJ2-3, with 13 bases that match TRBD2. Trimming took 6 bases from V and 1 from J; bases not matched to a gene: 4. Germline V gene data show CDR1 as MDHEN and CDR2 as SYDVKM. The CDR3 consists of 16 residues.

V gene TRBV11-2 combines with J gene TRBJ1-4; TRBD1 aligns across 9 bases. The V gene end was trimmed by 1 base and the J gene end by 6 bases; junction bases not matched to a gene: 3. CDR1 SGHAT and CDR2 FQNNGV come from the germline V gene. The CDR3 consists of 15 residues. CDR3 residues: CASSLVGTGYEKLFF. CDR3 DNA sequence: TGTGCCAGCAGCTTAGTGGGGACAGGGTATGAAAAACTGTTTTTT.

The rearrangement links TRBV27 to TRBJ1-2; TRBD1 matches 10 bases. Germline V gives CDR1 MNHEY, CDR2 SMNVEV (reference sequence). Losses at the gene ends were 6 bases for V and 5 bases for J; bases not matched to a gene: 3. CDR3 length: 13 amino acids. CDR3 loop: CASRGTGVYGYTF. CDR3 DNA: TGTGCCAGCAGGGGGACAGGGGTGTATGGCTACACCTTC.

V gene TRBV7-2 combines with J gene TRBJ1-2; D is uncertain. The V end was cut by 0 bases, the J end by 5 bases, with 7 bases between. In germline, CDR1 is SGHTA, CDR2 FQGNSA. This CDR3 comprises 13 residues. In DNA, the CDR3 is TGTGCCAGCAGCTTAGCGCCGAGGTATGGCTACACCTTC. As protein: CASSLAPRYGYTF.

The rearrangement joins TRBV28 to TRBJ1-2; D is unclear. The V gene lost 5 bases and the J gene lost 3 bases, with 7 bases spanning the gap. The CDR3 is 12 residues long. The V gene's germline CDR1 is MDHEN and CDR2 SYDVKM. This CDR3 reads CASSPLDYGYTF. CDR3 sequence (DNA): TGTGCCAGCAGTCCCCTCGACTATGGCTACACCTTC.

This chain joins TRBV15 and TRBJ1-1; D gene uncertain. The CDR3 spans 16 residues. Trimming removed 0 bases from V and 0 bases from J, with 11 bases in between. The germline V gene has CDR1 LNHNV and CDR2 YYDKDF (reference sequence). Here the CDR3 DNA reads TGTGCCACCAGCAGAGATCGATTAGTAGTGAACACTGAAGCTTTCTTT. Its protein is CATSRDRLVVNTEAFF.

The V call is TRBV5-4, the J call TRBJ2-3, with 7 bases fitting TRBD2. The CDR3 loop spans 16 amino acids. Losses at the gene ends were 4 bases for V and 0 bases for J; bases not matched to a gene: 8. Germline lookup yields CDR1 SGHNT and CDR2 YYREEE (reference sequence). CDR3 amino acids: CASSRAGLPSTDTQYF. The CDR3 region has the DNA TGTGCCAGCAGCCGAGCGGGGTTACCTAGCACAGATACGCAGTATTTT.

This chain connects TRBV28 to TRBJ1-3; D is uncertain. The CDR3 covers 17 residues. Trimming pared 4 bases from V and 0 bases from J, leaving 16 bases between. The V gene's germline CDR1 is MDHEN and CDR2 SYDVKM. This CDR3 is CASSSYKEVYSGNTIYF. CDR3 nucleotide sequence: TGTGCCAGCAGTTCCTATAAAGAGGTGTACTCTGGAAACACCATATATTTT.

V gene TRBV27 combines with J gene TRBJ2-7; maybe TRBD2 (6 bases). Trimming shortened V by 2 bases and J by 1 base, and 9 bases separated the two germline ends. Looked up from germline, CDR1 is MNHEY and CDR2 is SMNVEV (reference sequence). CDR3 length: 14 amino acids. The CDR3 loop reads CASSLLAGSYEQYF. CDR3 DNA: TGTGCCAGCAGTTTACTCGCGGGGTCCTACGAGCAGTACTTC.

V and J are TRBV11-3 and TRBJ2-5, with TRBD2 matching over 8 bases. J was trimmed by 1 base and V by 9 bases; bases with no gene match: 7. CDR3 size: 14 residues. Per the germline V gene, CDR1 is SGHNT and CDR2 is YENEEA. The CDR3 sequence: CASCRAGVQETQYF. The CDR3, as DNA: TGTGCCAGTTGTAGAGCGGGGGTCCAAGAGACCCAGTACTTC.